The 24 T cell receptor beta chains in this list originate from one sample, sequenced in a study of cytomegalovirus exposure and HLA in healthy donors. This table comes from immunoSEQ multiplex PCR, and its TCRdb copy is limited to in-frame clones, with some not included. The sample yields about 330,000 clones, more than 80% seen once. The specimen was PBMCs. The receptors were gathered from a woman aged 18-30 years in good health and CMV-seronegative.

The gene calls are TRBV5-6 and TRBJ2-7; 16 positions match TRBD2. The CDR3 is 17 residues long. Germline CDR1 and CDR2: SGHDT and YYEEEE. V lost 4 bases, J lost 6 bases, and 10 bases stayed unmatched. CDR3 loop: CASSGTSGRAFFSEQYF. The CDR3 DNA sequence: TGTGCCAGCAGCGGGACTAGCGGGAGGGCCTTTTTTTCCGAGCAGTACTTC. The full variable domain, completed using reference TRBV5-6 and TRBJ2-7, is DAGVTQSPTHLIKTRGQQVTLRCSPKSGHDTVSWYQQALGQGPQFIFQYYEEEERQRGNFPDRFSGHQFPNYSSELNVNALLLGDSALYLCASSGTSGRAFFSEQYFGPGTRLTVT.

The chain recombines TRBV25-1 with TRBJ2-1; 11 positions match TRBD2. The germline CDR1 and CDR2 sequences are MGHDK and SYGVNS. With 3 bases clipped from V and 5 bases from J, the junction kept 9 bases outside the gene matches. This CDR3 spans 17 amino acids. The CDR3 loop is CASSDLPGTSGHNEQFF. In DNA form, the CDR3 reads TGTGCCAGCAGTGACCTACCTGGGACTAGCGGTCACAATGAGCAGTTCTTC.

The chain is built from TRBV6-1 and TRBJ2-2; D remains unclear. This CDR3 region has 14 residues. The V gene's germline CDR1 is MNHNS and CDR2 SASEGT. Trimming took 4 bases from V and 0 from J, leaving 6 bases between them. This CDR3 reads CASSGPANTGELFF. As DNA, the CDR3 is TGTGCCAGCAGTGGTCCAGCGAACACCGGGGAGCTGTTTTTT.

The chain combines TRBV5-1 with TRBJ2-5; TRBD2 might be the D (6 bases). V was clipped by 0 bases and J by 3 bases, with 18 bases between them. Germline-derived CDR1 and CDR2 are SGHRS and YFSETQ. The CDR3 is 17 residues long. CDR3 sequence reads: CASSLDPGPPGEETQYF. The CDR3 DNA reads TGCGCCAGCAGCTTGGATCCGGGTCCCCCGGGGGAAGAGACCCAGTACTTC.

The chain has TRBV19 and TRBJ2-7; 8 nucleotides align to TRBD2. Germline CDR1 LNHDA, CDR2 SQIVND (reference sequence). The CDR3 has 14 residues. Germline trimming cut 6 bases from V and 3 bases from J; bases unmatched to any gene: 7. CDR3 loop: CASSHRTSGYEQYF. The CDR3 nucleotides read TGTGCCAGTAGCCATAGAACTAGCGGCTACGAGCAGTACTTC.

This sequence joins TRBV20-1 and TRBJ2-1; D may be TRBD2 (6 bases). Per the germline V gene, CDR1 is DFQATT and CDR2 is SNEGSKA (reference sequence). The germline V and J ends were trimmed by 3 bases and 7 bases, with 7 bases remaining between them. This CDR3 comprises 11 residues. The CDR3 loop reads CSASGGNEQFF. CDR3 DNA: TGCAGTGCTAGTGGGGGGAATGAGCAGTTCTTC.

This clone came up once. The chain couples TRBV19 to TRBJ2-7; a possible D gene is TRBD2 (6 bases). The germline V and J ends were trimmed by 3 bases and 4 bases, with 22 bases remaining between them. CDR1 and CDR2 (germline): LNHDA, SQIVND (reference sequence). The CDR3 sequence is 17 residues long. The CDR3 DNA sequence: TGTGCCAGTAGTATGGGCAGGTCCTGGGACTCAGGGTACGAGCAGTACTTC. It specifies CASSMGRSWDSGYEQYF.

The chain recombines TRBV27 with TRBJ2-1; D is perhaps TRBD1 (6 bases). The CDR3 has 15 residues. The V end lost 7 bases, the J end lost 8 bases, and 21 bases lay between the germline ends. CDR1 and CDR2 (germline): MNHEY, SMNVEV (reference sequence). The CDR3 DNA reads TGTGCCAGCACCCCCGGGCAGGGGATTAGGGATGAGCAGTTCTTC. It specifies CASTPGQGIRDEQFF.

The chain joins TRBV5-8 to TRBJ2-1, with 11 bases fitting TRBD1. The V segment lost 4 bases and the J segment 8 bases; nucleotides outside the gene matches: 11. This CDR3 spans 16 amino acids. Germline V gives CDR1 SGHTS, CDR2 YDEGEE. CDR3 sequence (DNA): TGTGCCAGCAGCGACTACCGGGACAGGGGGGACGATGAGCAGTTCTTC. Translating it yields CASSDYRDRGDDEQFF.

The chain has TRBV6-6 and TRBJ2-7; the match to TRBD1 covers 9 bases. V lost 5 bases, J lost 1 base, and 9 bases stayed unmatched. This CDR3 contains 16 residues. CDR1 and CDR2 from the germline V gene are MNHNY and SVGAGI (reference sequence). The CDR3 nucleotides read TGTGCCAGCAGTGGGACCGGGACAGGGAATTCCTACGAGCAGTACTTC. Translation: CASSGTGTGNSYEQYF.

In this sample, this clone turned up once. The chain recombines TRBV6-5 with TRBJ2-1; D may be TRBD2 (6 bases). Deletions cut 7 bases from V and 6 bases from J, with 16 bases between. The CDR3 totals 14 residues. Looked up from germline, CDR1 is MNHEY and CDR2 is SVGAGI. The CDR3 loop reads CASTPGLAFNEQFF. The CDR3 region has the DNA TGTGCCAGCACCCCGGGGCTAGCGTTCAATGAGCAGTTCTTC.

V is TRBV10-3 and J is TRBJ2-5; 7 bases match TRBD2. CDR1 is ENHRY, CDR2 SYGVKD, per germline. Trimming took 6 bases from V and 5 from J; bases not matched to a gene: 6. This CDR3 is 13 amino acids long. The CDR3 nucleotides are TGTGCCATCAGAGACCCCGGGGGGGAGACCCAGTACTTC. It translates to CAIRDPGGETQYF.

This chain connects TRBV11-1 to TRBJ2-7, with 9 bases lining up with TRBD1. Germline V gives CDR1 SGHAT, CDR2 FQDESV (reference sequence). V shed 5 bases, J shed 3 bases, and the junction held 5 bases outside the gene matches. This CDR3 is 14 amino acids long. The CDR3: CASSPQGQGYEQYF. CDR3 sequence (DNA): TGTGCCAGCAGCCCCCAGGGACAGGGCTACGAGCAGTACTTC.

V usage is TRBV7-9 and J usage is TRBJ2-4, with 9 nucleotides matching TRBD1. V was pared by 6 bases and J by 2 bases, with 8 bases of the junction left unmatched. Germline CDR1 SEHNR, CDR2 FQNEAQ (reference sequence). CDR3 size: 16 residues. The CDR3 here is CASRPGTGNTKNIQYF. The CDR3 DNA reads as TGTGCCAGCAGGCCCGGGACAGGGAACACCAAAAACATTCAGTACTTC.

This chain's CDR3 is CASRGGQGAYYGYTF. CDR3 sequence (DNA): TGTGCCAGCCGTGGGGGACAGGGGGCTTACTATGGCTACACCTTC. The J gene is TRBJ1-2, the V gene TRBV27; 12 bases are shared with TRBD1. Germline V lookup: CDR1 MNHEY, CDR2 SMNVEV (reference sequence). V lost 8 bases to trimming and J lost 3 bases; unmatched junction nucleotides: 7. The CDR3 runs to 15 residues.

V is TRBV6-5 and J is TRBJ1-2; D unclear. Per germline, CDR1 MNHEY and CDR2 SVGAGI. The length of the CDR3 is 12 residues. V was pared by 6 bases and J by 7 bases, with 12 bases between. The CDR3 protein is CASRGPGGGYTF. In DNA, the CDR3 is TGTGCCAGCAGGGGCCCTGGTGGTGGCTACACCTTC.

The table lists this clone with many counts. The J gene is TRBJ1-1, the V gene TRBV6-1, with 8 bases aligning to TRBD1. The CDR3 runs to 14 residues. Germline trimming cut 4 bases from V and 5 bases from J; bases unmatched to any gene: 6. The V gene's germline CDR1 is MNHNS and CDR2 SASEGT. The CDR3 DNA reads TGTGCCAGCAGTGTGACAGGGGAGGGGACTGAAGCTTTCTTT. It encodes CASSVTGEGTEAFF.

The V gene is TRBV5-1, the J gene TRBJ1-2; 9 nucleotides match TRBD1. V was clipped by 4 bases and J by 5 bases; unmatched bases: 9. CDR3 size: 15 residues. Germline V gives CDR1 SGHRS, CDR2 YFSETQ. CDR3: CASSATTGGGYGYTF. The CDR3 DNA is TGCGCCAGCAGCGCAACGACAGGGGGTGGTTATGGCTACACCTTC.

The chain has TRBV28 and TRBJ1-3, with D perhaps TRBD1 (5 bases). Trimming cost V 2 bases and J 3 bases, with 8 bases left between them. Germline loops: CDR1 MDHEN, CDR2 SYDVKM. The CDR3 covers 14 residues. The CDR3 DNA is TGTGCCAGCAGTTTACAGGGTGGTGGAAACACCATATATTTT. Its protein product is CASSLQGGGNTIYF.

Remarks on this clone: Other DNA sequences in this sample translate to the same CDR3. The chain uses TRBV27 and TRBJ1-5; D might be TRBD1 (5 bases). The CDR3 covers 13 residues. Per the germline V gene, CDR1 is MNHEY and CDR2 is SMNVEV (reference sequence). Trimming took off 2 bases at V and 4 bases at J, with 6 bases between the two ends. This CDR3 is CASSLQGNQPQHF. The CDR3 nucleotides read TGTGCCAGCAGTTTACAGGGTAATCAGCCCCAGCATTTT.

CDR3 protein: CASSYGLAGLTDTQYF. The CDR3 DNA reads as TGTGCCAGCAGTTACGGACTAGCGGGCCTCACAGATACGCAGTATTTT. J is TRBJ2-3 and V is TRBV6-6; 11 bases agree with TRBD2. Germline V CDR1 and CDR2: MNHNY, SVGAGI (reference sequence). The CDR3 has 16 residues. V lost 2 bases and J lost 2; bases outside the gene matches: 3.

The V gene is TRBV7-8, the J gene TRBJ2-5, with 10 bases matching TRBD2. Trimming at V came to 6 bases and at J to 1 base, leaving 11 bases not matched to a gene. From germline, CDR1 is SGHVS and CDR2 FQNEAQ. The CDR3 has 17 amino acids. CDR3 residues: CASRLPSGRRVQETQYF. In DNA, the CDR3 is TGTGCCAGCAGGCTGCCTAGCGGGAGAAGGGTCCAAGAGACCCAGTACTTC.

This clone was seen just once. Germline and junction disagree at one end, which may indicate a read error. The chain joins TRBV29-1 to TRBJ2-7; D perhaps matches TRBD1 (6 bases). This CDR3 spans 11 amino acids. Germline V lookup: CDR1 SQVTM, CDR2 ANQGSEA. CDR3 in amino acids: CSVAGAGYYHF. The CDR3 DNA sequence: TGCAGCGTTGCAGGGGCAGGCTATTATCACTTC.

V gene TRBV19 combines with J gene TRBJ2-3; TRBD2 might be the D (6 bases). The CDR3 length is 14 residues. With 3 bases removed from V and 4 bases from J, the gap between germline ends came to 11 bases. Germline CDR1 LNHDA, CDR2 SQIVND (reference sequence). CDR3 bases: TGTGCCAGTAGTATGACTAGTTCCGCAGATACGCAGTATTTT. Encoded protein: CASSMTSSADTQYF.